This T cell receptor beta chain was sequenced for a study of T-cell memory formation after mild COVID-19. At the level of the study: The study found TCR clusters largely donor specific. General study results and limits: CD4/CD8 balance characterized clones contracting day 15 to 85, and CD4+ skew characterized later expanders.

Germline loops: CDR1 SGHTA, CDR2 FQGNSA. This CDR3 has 11 amino acids. The germline V and J ends were trimmed by 11 bases and 7 bases, with 14 bases remaining between them. Of note for this clonotype: Its specificity is not known.

A 5'RACE reaction primed in the constant segment made cDNA libraries of TCR alpha and TCR beta, and these carried sample barcodes and UMIs. TCRdb independently ran MiXCR on the 5' RACE reads; one entry per CDR3 protein. The table lists under 400,000 distinct CDR3 sequences, around 20% of them singletons. This sequence originates from an adult woman who had mild COVID-19 (a few samples of this study predate the infection). Cell type and time point are not known. The gene calls are TRBV7-2 and TRBJ2-5; TRBD2 is a possible D gene (5 bases). The material sequenced was PBMCs or a T cell subset sorted from them (not recorded which). The CDR3 sequence is CASGSVWTQYF. CDR3 in DNA: TGTGCCTCGGGTAGCGTGTGGACCCAGTACTTC. Filled out from reference TRBV7-2 and TRBJ2-5, the complete variable domain reads GAGVSQSPSNKVTEKGKDVELRCDPISGHTALYWYRQSLGQGLEFLIYFQGNSAPDKSGLPSDRFSAERTGGSVSTLTIQRTQQEDSAVYLCASGSVWTQYFGPGTRLLVL.